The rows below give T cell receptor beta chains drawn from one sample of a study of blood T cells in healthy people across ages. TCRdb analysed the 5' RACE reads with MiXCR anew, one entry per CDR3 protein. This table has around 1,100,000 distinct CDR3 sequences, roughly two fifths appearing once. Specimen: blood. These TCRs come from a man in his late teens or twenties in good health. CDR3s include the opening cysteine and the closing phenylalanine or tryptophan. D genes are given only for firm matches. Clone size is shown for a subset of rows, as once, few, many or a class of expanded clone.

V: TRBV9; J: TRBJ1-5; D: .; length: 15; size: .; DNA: TGTGCCAGCAGCGTAGTGGCAGGGGGCAATCAGCCCCAGCATTTT; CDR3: CASSVVAGGNQPQHF
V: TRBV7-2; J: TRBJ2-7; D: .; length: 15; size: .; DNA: TGTGCCAGCAGCTTACGGTTAGCAGAAATTTACGAGCAGTACTTC; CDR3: CASSLRLAEIYEQYF
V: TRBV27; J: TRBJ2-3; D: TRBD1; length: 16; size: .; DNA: TGTGCCAGCAGTGCCTCGTCGAGGGGGCGTGCAGATACGCAGTATTTT; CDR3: CASSASSRGRADTQYF
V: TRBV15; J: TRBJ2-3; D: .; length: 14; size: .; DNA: TGTGCCACCAGTGAGGGACGGGGCATAGATACGCAGTATTTT; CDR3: CATSEGRGIDTQYF
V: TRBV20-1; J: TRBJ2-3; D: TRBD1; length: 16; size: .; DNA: TGCAGTGCTAGTACACCGGGACAGGGAATCGCAGATACGCAGTATTTT; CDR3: CSASTPGQGIADTQYF
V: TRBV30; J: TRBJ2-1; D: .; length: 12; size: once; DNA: TGTGCCTGGAGTGTACCAGCATGGGAGCAGTTCTTC; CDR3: CAWSVPAWEQFF
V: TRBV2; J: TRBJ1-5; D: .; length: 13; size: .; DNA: TGTGCCACCAGGGACGTTAGCAATCAGCCCCAGCATTTT; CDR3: CATRDVSNQPQHF
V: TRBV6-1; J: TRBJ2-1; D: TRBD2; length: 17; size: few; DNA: TGTGCCAGCAACGTCTCCGCGGCTAGCGGGGACTACAATGAGCAGTTCTTC; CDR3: CASNVSAASGDYNEQFF
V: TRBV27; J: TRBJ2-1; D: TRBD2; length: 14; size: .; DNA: TGTGCCAGCAGTATGGGGGGGGAGTACAATGAGCAGTTCTTC; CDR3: CASSMGGEYNEQFF
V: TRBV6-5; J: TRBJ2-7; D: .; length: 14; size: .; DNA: TGTGCCAGCGGACTAACCATGGACAGGTACGAGCAGTACTTC; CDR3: CASGLTMDRYEQYF
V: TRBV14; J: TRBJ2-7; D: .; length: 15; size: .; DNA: TGTGCCAGCAGCCAAGACAGGGACCTCTCCTACGAGCAGTACTTC; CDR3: CASSQDRDLSYEQYF
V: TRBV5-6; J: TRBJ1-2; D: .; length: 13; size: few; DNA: TGTGCCAGCAGCCTTGATTTAAACCGGGGCTACACCTTC; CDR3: CASSLDLNRGYTF
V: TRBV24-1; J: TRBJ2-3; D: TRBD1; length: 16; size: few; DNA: TGTGCCACCAGTGATTTGGGGACAGGGGACACAGATACGCAGTATTTT; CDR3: CATSDLGTGDTDTQYF
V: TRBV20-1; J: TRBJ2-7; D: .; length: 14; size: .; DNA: TGCAGTGCTAAGGGACCGGGACCCATCTACGAGCAGTACTTC; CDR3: CSAKGPGPIYEQYF
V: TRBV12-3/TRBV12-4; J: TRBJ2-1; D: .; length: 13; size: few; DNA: TGTGCCAGCAGTTTGAGGGTCGACGTAGAGCAGTTCTTC; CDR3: CASSLRVDVEQFF
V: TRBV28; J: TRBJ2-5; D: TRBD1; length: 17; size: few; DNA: TGTGCCAGCAGTTCAACCGGGACAGGGTGGTACCAAGAGACCCAGTACTTC; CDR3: CASSSTGTGWYQETQYF
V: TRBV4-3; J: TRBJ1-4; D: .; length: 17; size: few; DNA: TGCGCCAGCAGCCAAGATCGGGGTTCCCCAACTAATGAAAAACTGTTTTTT; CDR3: CASSQDRGSPTNEKLFF
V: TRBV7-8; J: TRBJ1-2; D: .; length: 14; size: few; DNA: TGTGCCAGCAGCTTAGCAGGGGGGAAATATGGCTACACCTTC; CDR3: CASSLAGGKYGYTF
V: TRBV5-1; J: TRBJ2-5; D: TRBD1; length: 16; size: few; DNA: TGCGCCAGCAGCTTGGGTAGGGACAGGCACTACAATGAGCAGTACTTC; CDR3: CASSLGRDRHYNEQYF
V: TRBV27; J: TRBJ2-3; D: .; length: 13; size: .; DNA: TGTGCCAGCAGTCCAGAACCCGGTCTCGGGCAGTATTTT; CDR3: CASSPEPGLGQYF
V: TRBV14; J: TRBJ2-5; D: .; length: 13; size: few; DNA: TGTGCCAGCAGCCAATTCTTCCGGGCGCCCCAGTACTTC; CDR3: CASSQFFRAPQYF
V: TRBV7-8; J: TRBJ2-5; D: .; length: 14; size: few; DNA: TGTGCCAGCAGCTACAGACAGCCCCAAGAGACCCAGTACTTC; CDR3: CASSYRQPQETQYF
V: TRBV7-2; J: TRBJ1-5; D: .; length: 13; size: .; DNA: TGTGCCAGCAGCCCAAGTATGAATCAGCCCCAGCATTTT; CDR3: CASSPSMNQPQHF
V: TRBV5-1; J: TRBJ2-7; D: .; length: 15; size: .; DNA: TGCGCCAGCAGCTCCCTGTTCGACGGGGACCACGAGCAGTACTTC; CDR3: CASSSLFDGDHEQYF
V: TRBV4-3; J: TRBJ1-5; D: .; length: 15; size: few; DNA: TGCGCCAGCAGCCAAGATAGAACAGGGAGTCAGCCCCAGCATTTT; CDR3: CASSQDRTGSQPQHF
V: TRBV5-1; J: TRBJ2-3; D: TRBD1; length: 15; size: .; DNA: TGCGCCAGCAGCTCAACAGGGGCCAACACAGATACGCAGTATTTT; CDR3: CASSSTGANTDTQYF
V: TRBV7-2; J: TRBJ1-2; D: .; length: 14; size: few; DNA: TGTGCCAGCAGCTTAGGGACTGAATCCTATGGCTACACCTTC; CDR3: CASSLGTESYGYTF
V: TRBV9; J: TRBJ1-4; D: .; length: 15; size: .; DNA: TGTGCCAGCAGCTACGGGGGAGCTCTAGATGAAAAACTGTTTTTT; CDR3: CASSYGGALDEKLFF
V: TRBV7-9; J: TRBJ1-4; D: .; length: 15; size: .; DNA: TGTGCCAGCAGCGCTCAGACAGCGGGTGGTGAAAAACTGTTTTTT; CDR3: CASSAQTAGGEKLFF
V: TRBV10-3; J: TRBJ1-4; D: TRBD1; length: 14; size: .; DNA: TGTGCCATCAGCCCGGGACAGATCGGGGAAAAACTGTTTTTT; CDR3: CAISPGQIGEKLFF
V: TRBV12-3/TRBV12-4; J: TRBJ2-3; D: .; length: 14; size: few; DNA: TGTGCCAGCAGTTGGCAGAGGCCCACAGATACGCAGTATTTT; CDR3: CASSWQRPTDTQYF
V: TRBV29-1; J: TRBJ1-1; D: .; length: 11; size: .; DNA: TGCAGCGTTGTCCGGGGCACTGAAGCTTTCTTT; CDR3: CSVVRGTEAFF
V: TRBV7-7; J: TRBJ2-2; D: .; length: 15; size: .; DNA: TGTGCTAGCAGCTTTACCGCGGGACCTACCGGGGAGCTGTTTTTT; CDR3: CASSFTAGPTGELFF
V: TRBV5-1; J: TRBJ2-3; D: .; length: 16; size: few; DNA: TGCGCCAGCAGCCCCGACGTACGGGACGCCACAGATACGCAGTATTTT; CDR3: CASSPDVRDATDTQYF
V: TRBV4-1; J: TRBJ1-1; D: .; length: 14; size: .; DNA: TGCGCCAGCAGCCAAGTCCCAGCGAACATTGAAGCTTTCTTT; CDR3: CASSQVPANIEAFF
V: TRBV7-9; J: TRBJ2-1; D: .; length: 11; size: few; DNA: TGTGCCAGCAGCTACGATTGGGGGCAGTTCTTC; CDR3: CASSYDWGQFF
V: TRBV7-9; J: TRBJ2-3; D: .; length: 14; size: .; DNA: TGTGCCAGCAGCTTAACTCTTGGAGATAATACGCAGTATTTT; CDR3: CASSLTLGDNTQYF
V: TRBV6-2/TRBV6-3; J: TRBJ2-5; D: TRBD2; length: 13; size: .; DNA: TGTGCCAGCCGAATAACTAGCGCAGAGACCCAGTACTTC; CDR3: CASRITSAETQYF
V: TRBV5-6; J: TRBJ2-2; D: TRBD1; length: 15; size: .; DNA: TGTGCCAGCAGCTCCGGGACAGGAATCACCGGGGAGCTGTTTTTT; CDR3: CASSSGTGITGELFF
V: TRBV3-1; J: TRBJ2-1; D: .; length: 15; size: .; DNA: TGTGCCAGCAGCCCGAGGACTGGATTATACAATGAGCAGTTCTTC; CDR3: CASSPRTGLYNEQFF
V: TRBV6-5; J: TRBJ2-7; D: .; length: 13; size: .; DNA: TGTGTCAGCAGTTACTCGTTAGGCAATGAGCAGTACTTC; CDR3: CVSSYSLGNEQYF
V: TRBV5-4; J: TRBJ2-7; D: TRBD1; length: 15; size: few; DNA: TGTGCCAGCAGCTTGTACGGACAGGGGGTTCATGAGCAGTACTTC; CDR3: CASSLYGQGVHEQYF
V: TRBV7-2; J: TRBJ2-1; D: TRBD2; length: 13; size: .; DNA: TGTGCCAGCACTTTGTGGGGGGGCAATGAGCAGTTCTTC; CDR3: CASTLWGGNEQFF
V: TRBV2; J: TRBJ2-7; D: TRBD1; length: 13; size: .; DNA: TGTGCCAGCAACGGACAGGGAGGCTACGAGCAGTACTTC; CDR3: CASNGQGGYEQYF
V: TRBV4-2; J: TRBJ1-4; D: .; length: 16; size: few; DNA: TGTGCCAGCAGCCAAGGTGTATTCGGAGCTAATGAAAAACTGTTTTTT; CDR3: CASSQGVFGANEKLFF
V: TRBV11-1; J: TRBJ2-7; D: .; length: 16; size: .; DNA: TGTGCCAGCAGCTCCATAGCAGGCCGGGACAACTACGAGCAGTACTTC; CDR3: CASSSIAGRDNYEQYF
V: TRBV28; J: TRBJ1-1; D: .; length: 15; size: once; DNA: TGTGCCAGCAGTGGATACGGGACAACTATTTTCGAAGCTTTCTTT; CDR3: CASSGYGTTIFEAFF
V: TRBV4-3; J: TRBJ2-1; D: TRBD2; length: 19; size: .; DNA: TGCGCCAGCAGCCAAGGGACTAGCGGGGGTGCGAGCTCCTACAATGAGCAGTTCTTC; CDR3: CASSQGTSGGASSYNEQFF
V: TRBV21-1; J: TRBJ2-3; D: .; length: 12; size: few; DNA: TGTGCCCCCCCCTACATCACAGATACGCAGTATTTT; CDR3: CAPPYITDTQYF
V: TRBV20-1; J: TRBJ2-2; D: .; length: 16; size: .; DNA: TGCAGTGCTTGCGTGTCAGGGGTGGAGGAAACCGGGGAGCTGTTTTTT; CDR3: CSACVSGVEETGELFF
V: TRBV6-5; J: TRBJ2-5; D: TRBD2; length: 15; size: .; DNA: TGTGCCAGCAGTTACTGGCGGGGGGGTTACTATGAGCAGTACTTC; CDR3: CASSYWRGGYYEQYF
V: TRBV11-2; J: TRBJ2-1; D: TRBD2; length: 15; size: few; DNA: TGTGCCAGCAGCGGGGGAGGGGTGATATACAATGAGCAGTTCTTC; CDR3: CASSGGGVIYNEQFF
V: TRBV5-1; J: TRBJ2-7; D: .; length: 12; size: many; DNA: TGCGCCAGCAGCTTGCCAGGCTACGAGCAGTACTTC; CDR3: CASSLPGYEQYF
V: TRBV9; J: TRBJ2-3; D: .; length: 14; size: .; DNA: TGTGCCAGCAGCGCTGCCTCGGACCCAGATACGCAGTATTTT; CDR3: CASSAASDPDTQYF
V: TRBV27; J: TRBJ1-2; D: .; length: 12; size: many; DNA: TGTGCCAGCAGTTCCGGAGGCTATGGCTACACCTTC; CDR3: CASSSGGYGYTF
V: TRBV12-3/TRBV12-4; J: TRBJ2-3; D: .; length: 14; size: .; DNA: TGTGCCAGCAGTTTACTGGCAAGGGGAGATACGCAGTATTTT; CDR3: CASSLLARGDTQYF
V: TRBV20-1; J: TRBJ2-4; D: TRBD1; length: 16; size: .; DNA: TGCAGTGCTAGAGTCGGAGGACAGGGGGGCAAAAACATTCAGTACTTC; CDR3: CSARVGGQGGKNIQYF
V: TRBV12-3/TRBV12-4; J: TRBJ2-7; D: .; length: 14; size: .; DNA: TGTGCCAGCAGTTTAGGACTCCTCCTTGGGGAGCAGTACTTC; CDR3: CASSLGLLLGEQYF